The clone carrying this TCR beta chain was observed a handful of times. With 4 bases removed from V and 4 bases from J, the gap between germline ends came to 7 bases. The CDR3 spans 13 residues. Germline values: CDR1 MNHEY, CDR2 SMNVEV (reference sequence). The authors' processing: Amplification of reference gene primers provided the estimated nucleated cell counts. The data were produced by immunoSEQ multiplex PCR, yet TCRdb's version contains in-frame clones alone and is incomplete. That table furnishes V, J and clone size, whereas the DNA furnished D and trimming. The repertoire holds hundreds of thousands of clones, roughly nine tenths seen once, with about 2.2% in the top ten. The sample comes from a study of blood T cell repertoires in COVID-19. As for the study in general: Samples came from the United States, Italy and Spain, spanning acute and convalescent COVID-19. T cells, B-cell-depleted T cells, or PBMCs provided the cDNA or gDNA that served as material.

V is TRBV27 and J is TRBJ1-4; D gene unclear. The sequenced sample was peripheral blood. This TCR came from a woman in her 50s with acute or convalescent COVID-19. The CDR3: CASSSQINEKLFF. DNA for the CDR3: TGTGCCAGCAGTTCACAGATTAATGAAAAACTGTTTTTT.